The 10 T cell receptor beta chains given below trace back to one sample, sequenced in a study of beta chain features in type 1 diabetes. Whole-study findings and limits: Shortening of TCRB CDR3s, moderate but significant, appeared in all four CD4+ subsets of Type 1 diabetes patients.

Their target antigens are unknown. Reverse transcribing all isolated RNA meant expressed TCRB transcripts were sequenced. Generated by immunoSEQ multiplex PCR, the TCRdb table keeps only in-frame clones and is missing some. Here the sample spans a few hundred thousand clones, 10% to 15% being singletons. The specimen sequenced was naive CD4+ T cells from blood. These receptors originate from a woman aged 18-29 years with type 1 diabetes.

The rearrangement uses TRBV19 and TRBJ1-2; the match to TRBD1 covers 7 bases. This CDR3 spans 12 amino acids. Germline assignment: CDR1 LNHDA and CDR2 SQIVND (reference sequence). The junction had 4 bases not matched to a gene; V was cut back by 8 bases and J by 4 bases. The CDR3 nucleotides are TGTGCCAGTCGACAGGGACTCTATGGCTACACCTTC. It specifies CASRQGLYGYTF.

The chain employs TRBV15 and TRBJ2-7; D not resolved. V lost 3 bases and J 0 bases, leaving 15 bases between the germline ends. The CDR3 has 16 residues. In germline, CDR1 is LNHNV, CDR2 YYDKDF (reference sequence). CDR3 amino acids: CATSRGGSASSYEQYF. DNA for the CDR3: TGTGCCACCAGCAGGGGTGGCAGCGCCAGCTCCTACGAGCAGTACTTC. Full variable domain (rest looked up from reference TRBV15 and TRBJ2-7): DAMVIQNPRYQVTQFGKPVTLSCSQTLNHNVMYWYQQKSSQAPKLLFHYYDKDFNNEADTPDNFQSRRPNTSFCFLDIRSPGLGDTAMYLCATSRGGSASSYEQYFGPGTRLTVT.

This chain joins TRBV5-8 and TRBJ1-2; 11 nucleotides match TRBD1. This CDR3 region has 14 residues. CDR1 and CDR2 (germline): SGHTS, YDEGEE. Trimming removed 7 bases from V and 4 bases from J; junction bases left unmatched: 6. Here the CDR3 reads CASGPDRGLYGYTF. CDR3 coding DNA: TGTGCCAGCGGCCCGGACAGGGGGCTCTATGGCTACACCTTC.

The gene calls are TRBV9 and TRBJ2-1; 8 bases are shared with TRBD2. The V and J ends lost 0 bases and 7 bases, in that order; junction bases with no gene match: 9. The CDR3 is 16 amino acids. Germline CDR1 and CDR2: SGDLS and YYNGEE. CDR3 nucleotides: TGTGCCAGCAGCGTAGGGCAAGCGGGAGACATGAATGAGCAGTTCTTC. Its translation is CASSVGQAGDMNEQFF.

The V gene is TRBV19, the J gene TRBJ2-1; D possibly corresponds to TRBD2 (5 bases). V lost 9 bases and J lost 3, with 12 bases in between. This CDR3 region has 13 residues. Germline V lookup: CDR1 LNHDA, CDR2 SQIVND (reference sequence). CDR3 in DNA: TGTGCCAGCGCGGCGGCGGGCTACAATGAGCAGTTCTTC. Translating gives CASAAAGYNEQFF.

In this sample, this clone turned up a few times. At the DNA level, this CDR3 is encoded by other sequences in the same sample as well. The V gene is TRBV5-4, the J gene TRBJ1-2, with 9 nucleotides matching TRBD1. CDR3 size: 13 residues. V trimming: 4 bases; J trimming: 5 bases; junction bases outside the gene matches: 3. CDR1 is SGHNT and CDR2 is YYREEE in the germline V gene (reference sequence). CDR3 protein: CASSRTGEYGYTF. The CDR3 DNA is TGTGCCAGCAGCCGGACAGGGGAGTATGGCTACACCTTC.

This clone has a handful of counts. This rearrangement joins TRBV7-3 to TRBJ1-2; D is ambiguous. The CDR3 is 13 residues long. V lost 6 bases, J lost 8 bases, and 16 bases lay in between. Germline lookup yields CDR1 SGHTA and CDR2 FQGTGA. The CDR3 DNA follows: TGTGCCAGCAGTCCCCAAAGAGACGGGGGCTACACCTTC. This sequence encodes CASSPQRDGGYTF.

This chain connects TRBV29-1 to TRBJ1-4; a weak D match, TRBD1 (6 bases). Trimming removed 4 bases from V and 4 bases from J, with 10 bases in between. This CDR3 spans 13 amino acids. The germline V gene encodes CDR1 SQVTM and CDR2 ANQGSEA. Here the CDR3 reads CSVVGQLNEKLFF. In nucleotides, the CDR3 is TGCAGCGTTGTTGGACAGCTTAATGAAAAACTGTTTTTT.

This clone was seen only a few times. V gene TRBV30 combines with J gene TRBJ2-7; 8 bases map to TRBD1. The germline V gene has CDR1 GTSNPN and CDR2 SVGIG (reference sequence). J lost 6 bases, V lost 8 bases, and 15 bases had no gene match. The CDR3 length is 14 residues. Written as DNA, the CDR3 is TGTGCCGGGGACGGGGCAGGGGGCTTCGGCGAGCAGTACTTC. Translating it yields CAGDGAGGFGEQYF.

The V gene is TRBV30, the J gene TRBJ1-4, with TRBD1 identical over 8 bases. Unmatched junction bases numbered 18, after V lost 0 bases and J lost 0 bases. This CDR3 contains 21 residues. Germline V gene sequence: CDR1 GTSNPN, CDR2 SVGIG (reference sequence). CDR3 residues: CAWSVRARTGKVFATNEKLFF. DNA of the CDR3: TGTGCCTGGAGTGTACGGGCCAGGACAGGGAAGGTCTTTGCAACTAATGAAAAACTGTTTTTT.